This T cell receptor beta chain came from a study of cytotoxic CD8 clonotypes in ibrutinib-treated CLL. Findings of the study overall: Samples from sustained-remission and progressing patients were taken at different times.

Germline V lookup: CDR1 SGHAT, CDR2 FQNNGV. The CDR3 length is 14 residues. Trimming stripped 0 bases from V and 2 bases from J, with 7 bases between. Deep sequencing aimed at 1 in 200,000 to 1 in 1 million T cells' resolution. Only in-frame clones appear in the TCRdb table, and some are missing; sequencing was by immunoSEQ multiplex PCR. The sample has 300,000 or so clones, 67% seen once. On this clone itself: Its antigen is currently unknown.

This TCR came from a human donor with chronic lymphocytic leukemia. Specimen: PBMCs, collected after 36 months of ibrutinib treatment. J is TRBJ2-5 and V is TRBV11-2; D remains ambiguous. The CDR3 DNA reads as TGTGCCAGCAGCTTAGATCCGTCGCAAGAGACCCAGTACTTC. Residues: CASSLDPSQETQYF.